Listed below are T cell receptor beta chains from one sample, sequenced in a study of beta chain features in type 1 diabetes. TCRdb's table, derived via immunoSEQ multiplex PCR, lists solely in-frame clones and lacks some. The table shows 680,000 or so clones, with 15% to 17% occurring only once. The specimen was naive CD4+ T cells from blood. These receptors were obtained from a young man in good health. Both conserved end residues are part of each CDR3.

13	TRBV28	TRBJ1-1	CATLYGMMTEAFF
15	TRBV10-3	TRBJ2-2	CAIRPGIGNTGELFF
11	TRBV7-9	TRBJ1-4	CAGERNEKLFF
15	TRBV10-3	TRBJ2-3	CAISEFAGSTDTQYF
16	TRBV5-4	TRBJ1-3	CASSLELGISGNTIYF
14	TRBV7-3	TRBJ2-7	CASSLAGVSDEQYF
17	TRBV21-1	TRBJ1-2	CASPYVGGAYYAYGYTF
12	TRBV12-5	TRBJ1-1	CASGSPSTEAFF
16	TRBV18	TRBJ2-5	CASSPSLAGEAETQYF
14	TRBV7-3	TRBJ1-6	CASSAARLNSPLHF
13	TRBV28	TRBJ2-7	CASMGDPAYEQYF
16	TRBV4-1	TRBJ1-2	CASSHPSRGTNYGYTF
14	TRBV10-3	TRBJ2-7	CANAGTGGKNEQYF
16	TRBV5-1	TRBJ2-1	CASSAPGLRTYNEQFF
18	TRBV7-4	TRBJ1-5	CASSHPNKQGGGNQPQHF
13	TRBV27	TRBJ1-5	CASSRQFPQPQHF
12	TRBV11-1	TRBJ2-3	CASSPVLGTQYF
17	TRBV18	TRBJ2-5	CASSQFRPAGGEETQYF
18	TRBV4-2	TRBJ1-5	CASSHGDLWDIPGQPQHF
13	TRBV5-4	TRBJ2-5	CASVAGDGETQYF
13	TRBV29-1	TRBJ2-2	CSVARGVLGELFF
12	TRBV7-9	TRBJ1-1	CASCKGGSEAFF
15	TRBV7-2	TRBJ2-7	CASTRQLGGPYEQYF
15	TRBV5-6	TRBJ2-4	CASTIVGQGAPIQYF
16	TRBV7-3	TRBJ2-1	CASSTMLGLSNNEQFF
15	TRBV15	TRBJ2-7	CATSRAGQGSDEQYF
16	TRBV9	TRBJ1-1	CASSVEVGARNTEAFF
16	TRBV27	TRBJ1-2	CASSLKGMGHNYGYTF
13	TRBV27	TRBJ1-2	CASSSTGTDGYTF
16	TRBV27	TRBJ2-1	CASKPLRAGGDYEQFF
16	TRBV7-3	TRBJ1-1	CASSLTGTQGNTEAFF
15	TRBV9	TRBJ2-7	CASSVSAGNGFEQYF
15	TRBV9	TRBJ2-1	CASSVGLAEYNEQFF
17	TRBV18	TRBJ1-2	CASSLRRDRDTNYGYTF
14	TRBV9	TRBJ2-1	CASSDRDRGHEQFF
15	TRBV7-8	TRBJ1-5	CASSLGQTPNQPQHF
15	TRBV28	TRBJ1-5	CASSLWKVGNQPQHF
13	TRBV18	TRBJ1-1	CASSPWTGAEAFF
16	TRBV30	TRBJ2-5	CAWSFKLGTGVETQYF
15	TRBV4-2	TRBJ1-5	CASSQEGTGSWPQHF
13	TRBV18	TRBJ1-5	CASSPEGDQPQHF
13	TRBV28	TRBJ1-5	CASSWTGNQPQHF
14	TRBV7-9	TRBJ1-2	CASSETGTVRGYTF
15	TRBV25-1	TRBJ1-4	CASSDAGTGDEKLFF
13	TRBV11-2	TRBJ2-1	CASSPLKRSEQFF
15	TRBV18	TRBJ1-1	CASSPDRGMNTEAFF
13	TRBV7-2	TRBJ1-1	CASSSSGTGVVFF
14	TRBV5-4	TRBJ2-4	CASSNGIAKNIQYF
15	TRBV9	TRBJ2-7	CASSVGGQETYEQYF
13	TRBV27	TRBJ1-2	CASRRAGNYGYTF
15	TRBV28	TRBJ2-7	CASSFPGLGDYEQYF
14	TRBV29-1	TRBJ2-3	CSVEDRLETDTQYF
12	TRBV30	TRBJ2-5	CAWSRQQETQYF
15	TRBV2	TRBJ1-1	CASSEGGSGNTEAFF
15	TRBV18	TRBJ2-3	CASSPPRDTLGGAYF
12	TRBV5-1	TRBJ2-7	CASSFGVNEQYF
15	TRBV5-5	TRBJ2-5	CASRQPGTIRETQYF
15	TRBV4-2	TRBJ1-2	CASSQVSQSNYGYTF